These T cell receptor beta chains were read from a single sample in a study of radiotherapy plus CTLA-4 blockade in lung cancer. Repertoires were generated with immunoSEQ multiplex PCR, while TCRdb's copy carries only in-frame clones and drops some. The table has 26,000 or so clones, over 75% seen once; the top ten hold about 7.7%. This specimen consisted of peripheral blood, obtained from a patient treated with radiotherapy plus ipilimumab. All receptors derive from a human donor with non-small cell lung cancer who had stable disease on radiotherapy plus ipilimumab. CDR3s include the opening cysteine and the closing phenylalanine or tryptophan. A D gene is named only where the DNA matches it firmly.

J	D	V	CDR3	DNA
TRBJ1-3	.	TRBV5-4	CASSQDKFSGNTIYF	TGTGCCAGCAGCCAGGACAAATTCTCTGGAAACACCATATATTTT
TRBJ1-1	TRBD1	TRBV7-9	CASSLGDSPNTEAFF	TGTGCCAGCAGCTTAGGGGACAGCCCGAACACTGAAGCTTTCTTT
TRBJ1-2	.	TRBV4-3	CASSQEGGAYGYTF	TGCGCCAGCAGCCAAGAGGGAGGTGCCTATGGCTACACCTTC
TRBJ2-5	TRBD1	TRBV10-3	CAIKQGGAGETQYF	TGTGCCATCAAACAGGGGGGCGCCGGAGAGACCCAGTACTTC
TRBJ2-2	TRBD2	TRBV5-4	CASTPGLAGGRSAGELFF	TGTGCCAGCACCCCGGGACTAGCGGGGGGACGTAGTGCCGGGGAGCTGTTTTTT
TRBJ2-6	.	TRBV7-2	CASSRVLSGANVLTF	TGTGCCAGCAGCCGGGTCCTCTCTGGGGCCAACGTCCTGACTTTC
TRBJ1-6	.	TRBV10-1	CASSPSGQGTSPLHF	TGCGCCAGCAGCCCCAGTGGTCAGGGAACTTCACCCCTCCACTTT
TRBJ1-1	.	TRBV18	CASSPIRGENTEAFF	TGTGCCAGCTCACCAATCCGGGGGGAGAACACTGAAGCTTTCTTT
TRBJ2-3	.	TRBV7-2	CASSRSQRGTDTQYF	TGTGCCAGCAGCCGGAGTCAGCGGGGCACAGATACGCAGTATTTT
TRBJ1-1	.	TRBV6-5	CASSYGRGRDAEASF	TGTGCCAGCAGTTACGGGAGGGGCCGGGACGCTGAAGCTTCCTTT